This T cell receptor beta chain was captured by sequencing in a study of CD8+ T cells in alopecia areata. Study background: Dosing with tofacitinib proceeded for 6 to 18 months, followed by 6 months off drug. Study-level findings and limits: Affected scalp, especially in alopecia totalis/universalis, had a higher clonality than normal scalp did.

Alopecia areata patients gave lesional scalp punch biopsies and peripheral blood samples. Germline CDR1 is LNHDA and CDR2 is SQIVND (reference sequence). Germline trimming cut 5 bases from V and 2 bases from J; bases unmatched to any gene: 7. CDR3 length equals 16 residues. cDNA serving as the sequencing template came from extracted, reverse transcribed RNA. Data came from immunoSEQ multiplex PCR; TCRdb stores just in-frame clones and leaves some out. Of some 170,000 clones in the sample, around 63% were seen once. This clone was seen more than once but under ten times. Its specificity is not known. The gene calls are TRBV19 and TRBJ2-4; 9 bases agree with TRBD1. The clonotype was recovered from a human donor with alopecia areata. Sample: CD4+ T cells sorted from blood, taken at week 0. The CDR3 region has the DNA TGTGCCAGTAGTGAGACCGGGACAGGGACCAAAAACATTCAGTACTTC. It specifies CASSETGTGTKNIQYF.